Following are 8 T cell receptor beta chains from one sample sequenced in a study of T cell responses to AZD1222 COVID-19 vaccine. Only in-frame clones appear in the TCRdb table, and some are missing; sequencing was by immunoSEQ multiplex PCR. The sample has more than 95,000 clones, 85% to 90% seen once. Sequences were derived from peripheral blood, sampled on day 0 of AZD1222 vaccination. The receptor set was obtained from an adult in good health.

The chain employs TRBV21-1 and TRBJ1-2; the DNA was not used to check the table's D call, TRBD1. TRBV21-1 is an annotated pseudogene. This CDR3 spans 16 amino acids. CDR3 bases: TGTGCCAGCAGCAAAGCGAGGACAGAATCTAACTATGGCTACACCTTC. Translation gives CASSKARTESNYGYTF.

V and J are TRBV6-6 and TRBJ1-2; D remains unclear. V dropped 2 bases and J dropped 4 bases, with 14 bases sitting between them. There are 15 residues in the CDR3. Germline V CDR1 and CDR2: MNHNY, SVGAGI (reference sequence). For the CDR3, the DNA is TGTGCCAGCAGTTACACCGGACGGAACCTCTATGGCTACACCTTC. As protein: CASSYTGRNLYGYTF.

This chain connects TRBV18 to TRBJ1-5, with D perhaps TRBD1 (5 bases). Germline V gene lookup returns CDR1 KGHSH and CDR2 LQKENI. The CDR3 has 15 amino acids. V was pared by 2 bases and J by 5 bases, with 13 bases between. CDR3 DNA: TGTGCCAGCTCACCAGAGACAGTAAACTATCAGCCCCAGCATTTT. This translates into CASSPETVNYQPQHF.

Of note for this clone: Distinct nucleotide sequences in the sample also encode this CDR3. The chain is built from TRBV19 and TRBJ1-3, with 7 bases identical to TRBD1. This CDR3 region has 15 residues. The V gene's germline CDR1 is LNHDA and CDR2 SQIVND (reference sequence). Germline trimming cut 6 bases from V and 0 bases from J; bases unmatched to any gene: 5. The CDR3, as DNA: TGTGCCAGTAGGAGGGACAGAAGCTCTGGAAACACCATATATTTT. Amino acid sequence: CASRRDRSSGNTIYF.

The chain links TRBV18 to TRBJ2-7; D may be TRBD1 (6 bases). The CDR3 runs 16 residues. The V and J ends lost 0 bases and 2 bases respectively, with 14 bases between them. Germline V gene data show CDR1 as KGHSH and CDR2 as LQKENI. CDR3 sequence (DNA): TGTGCCAGCTCACCACCGGGCTCGGACAGCCCCTACGAGCAGTACTTC. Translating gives CASSPPGSDSPYEQYF.

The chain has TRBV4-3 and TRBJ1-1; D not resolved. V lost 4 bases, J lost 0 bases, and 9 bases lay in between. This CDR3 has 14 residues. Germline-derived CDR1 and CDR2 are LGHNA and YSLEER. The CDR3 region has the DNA TGCGCCAGCAGCCGAAGTACTATGAACACTGAAGCTTTCTTT. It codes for CASSRSTMNTEAFF.

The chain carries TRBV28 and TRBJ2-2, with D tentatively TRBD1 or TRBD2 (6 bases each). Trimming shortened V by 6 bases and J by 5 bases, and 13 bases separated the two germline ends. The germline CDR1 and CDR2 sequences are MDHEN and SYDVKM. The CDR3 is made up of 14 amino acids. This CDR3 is CASSPGARTGELFF. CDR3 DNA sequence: TGTGCCAGCAGCCCGGGGGCACGGACCGGGGAGCTGTTTTTT.

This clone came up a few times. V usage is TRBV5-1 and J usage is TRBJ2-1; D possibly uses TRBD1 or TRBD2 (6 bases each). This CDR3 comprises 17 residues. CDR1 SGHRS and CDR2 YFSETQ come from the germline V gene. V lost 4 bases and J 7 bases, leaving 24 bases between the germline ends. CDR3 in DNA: TGCGCCAGCAGCAATCTAGGTGTACCCTTAGGGGGGAATGAGCAGTTCTTC. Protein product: CASSNLGVPLGGNEQFF.